This TCR beta chain was captured in a study of T-cell reconstitution after alpha-beta-depleted transplantation in children. The CDR3 spans 11 residues. The V end was cut by 7 bases, the J end by 0 bases, with 6 bases between. Germline CDR1 and CDR2: DFQATT and SNEGSKA (reference sequence). For TCRbeta, the library was prepared with unique molecular identifiers. TCRdb re-called the PCR reads through MiXCR, storing one row per CDR3 protein. Of approximately 200,000 distinct CDR3 sequences in the sample, 5% to 6.5% were seen once. Points from the study as a whole: Surviving recipient T cells and thymic progenitors produced the high day-60 TCRbeta diversity seen in some patients. The origin of alpha-beta T cells about two months after transplant was reportedly several hundred expanded graft clones. When one year had passed after transplant, most T-cell counts and diversity came from newly produced T cells.

This clonotype was observed a few times. The antigen is undetermined. The sample consisted of PBMCs, taken before TCRalphabeta/CD19-depleted stem cell transplant. This TCR was recovered from a girl under three years old with combined immunodeficiency, due to receive a stem cell transplant. The rearrangement uses TRBV20-1 and TRBJ2-5; D gene uncertain. The CDR3: CSGTDQETQYF. CDR3 coding DNA: TGCAGTGGTACGGACCAAGAGACCCAGTACTTC.